The 18 T cell receptor beta chains below were found in one sample sequenced in a study of beta chain features in type 1 diabetes. Expressed TCRB transcripts were sequenced because the isolated RNA had all been reverse transcribed beforehand. TCRdb keeps only in-frame clones here, not all; method: immunoSEQ multiplex PCR. The sample has about 360,000 clones, over 10% seen once. Material: naive CD4+ T cells from blood. The source is a man between 18 and 29 years old in good health.

J is TRBJ2-1 and V is TRBV30, with 7 nucleotides matching TRBD2. This CDR3 has 14 amino acids. CDR1 GTSNPN and CDR2 SVGIG come from the germline V gene (reference sequence). Germline trimming cut 4 bases from V and 0 bases from J; bases unmatched to any gene: 3. The CDR3: CAWKAGSSYNEQFF. The CDR3 DNA reads as TGTGCCTGGAAAGCGGGGAGCTCCTACAATGAGCAGTTCTTC.

V usage is TRBV6-6 and J usage is TRBJ2-7; TRBD2 matches 10 bases. The J segment lost 2 bases and the V segment lost 6 bases, leaving 7 bases of the junction unmatched. The CDR3 extends over 15 amino acids. In germline, CDR1 is MNHNY, CDR2 SVGAGI (reference sequence). The CDR3 loop is CASRAGLAETYEQYF. CDR3 sequence (DNA): TGTGCCAGCAGGGCCGGACTAGCGGAGACCTACGAGCAGTACTTC.

This chain joins TRBV2 and TRBJ1-1; TRBD1 agrees at 10 bases. The CDR3 spans 14 residues. The germline V gene has CDR1 SNHLY and CDR2 FYNNEI. J gave up 5 bases and V 6 bases, and 6 bases lay outside the gene matches. Here the CDR3 DNA reads TGTGCCAGCAGATTGACAGGGGGCCGTACTGAAGCTTTCTTT. Amino acid sequence: CASRLTGGRTEAFF. Full variable domain (rest looked up from reference TRBV2 and TRBJ1-1): EPEVTQTPSHQVTQMGQEVILRCVPISNHLYFYWYRQILGQKVEFLVSFYNNEISEKSEIFDDQFSVERPDGSNFTLKIRSTKLEDSAMYFCASRLTGGRTEAFFGQGTRLTVV.

The sample holds a few counts of this clone. The V and J genes are TRBV15 and TRBJ2-7; TRBD1 matches at 9 bases. The V segment lost 5 bases and the J segment 3 bases; nucleotides outside the gene matches: 5. The CDR3 is made up of 14 amino acids. The V gene's germline CDR1 is LNHNV and CDR2 YYDKDF (reference sequence). The CDR3 is CATSGGQGGYEQYF. The CDR3 DNA follows: TGTGCCACCAGCGGGGGACAGGGAGGCTACGAGCAGTACTTC.

The V gene is TRBV5-1, the J gene TRBJ2-3; 7 nucleotides match TRBD1. The CDR3 runs 15 residues. Germline V gene data show CDR1 as SGHRS and CDR2 as YFSETQ. V shed 2 bases and J 4 bases; nucleotides not matched to a gene: 7. CDR3 sequence: CASSLQGINADTQYF. The CDR3 nucleotides are TGCGCCAGCAGCTTACAGGGGATCAACGCAGATACGCAGTATTTT.

This clone was seen only a few times. The rearrangement uses TRBV28 and TRBJ1-2, with 8 bases matching TRBD1. The CDR3 extends over 15 amino acids. In germline, CDR1 is MDHEN, CDR2 SYDVKM. Germline trimming cut 4 bases from V and 1 base from J; bases unmatched to any gene: 5. The CDR3, as DNA: TGTGCCAGCAGTTCCCAGGGGGCGCTTAACTATGGCTACACCTTC. Its translation is CASSSQGALNYGYTF.

The chain combines TRBV18 with TRBJ1-3; D unclear. The CDR3 loop spans 14 amino acids. V lost 3 bases and J 5 bases, leaving 11 bases between the germline ends. The germline CDR1 and CDR2 sequences are KGHSH and LQKENI. CDR3 in amino acids: CASSPGRERNTIYF. In nucleotides, the CDR3 is TGTGCCAGCTCACCGGGAAGGGAGAGAAACACCATATATTTT. Supplemented by reference TRBV18 and TRBJ1-3, the full variable domain reads NAGVMQNPRHLVRRRGQEARLRCSPMKGHSHVYWYRQLPEEGLKFMVYLQKENIIDESGMPKERFSAEFPKEGPSILRIQQVVRGDSAAYFCASSPGRERNTIYFGEGSWLTVV.

The chain combines TRBV7-2 with TRBJ2-1; TRBD2 matches 9 bases. Germline V lookup: CDR1 SGHTA, CDR2 FQGNSA. The CDR3 extends over 18 amino acids. Germline trimming cut 5 bases from V and 1 base from J; bases unmatched to any gene: 12. CDR3 residues: CASSPRVAGDSSYNEQFF. CDR3 sequence (DNA): TGTGCCAGCAGCCCTAGGGTAGCGGGGGACTCGTCCTACAATGAGCAGTTCTTC.

The chain combines TRBV5-6 with TRBJ2-1; no definite D call. The CDR3 is made up of 14 amino acids. Germline CDR1 is SGHDT and CDR2 is YYEEEE. The V end lost 1 base, the J end lost 0 bases, and 5 bases lay between the germline ends. CDR3 nucleotides: TGTGCCAGCAGCTTGAAGAGCTCCTACAATGAGCAGTTCTTC. As protein: CASSLKSSYNEQFF. The full variable domain, with the rest looked up from reference TRBV5-6 and TRBJ2-1, is DAGVTQSPTHLIKTRGQQVTLRCSPKSGHDTVSWYQQALGQGPQFIFQYYEEEERQRGNFPDRFSGHQFPNYSSELNVNALLLGDSALYLCASSLKSSYNEQFFGPGTRLTVL.

This clone showed up just a few times. The V call is TRBV10-3, the J call TRBJ1-4, with D tentatively TRBD1 (6 bases). Germline V lookup: CDR1 ENHRY, CDR2 SYGVKD. Trimming removed 5 bases at V and 6 bases at J, with 13 bases between. The CDR3 consists of 14 residues. CDR3 loop: CAISLGGVDEKLFF. The CDR3 bases are TGTGCCATCAGTCTTGGGGGCGTAGATGAAAAACTGTTTTTT.

V and J are TRBV5-4 and TRBJ2-7; 7 bases line up with TRBD1. Germline lookup yields CDR1 SGHNT and CDR2 YYREEE (reference sequence). V trimming: 4 bases; J trimming: 2 bases; junction bases outside the gene matches: 6. The CDR3 has 14 amino acids. The CDR3 DNA is TGTGCCAGCAGCCCGCAGGGACAGACCTACGAGCAGTACTTC. This codes for CASSPQGQTYEQYF. Supplemented by reference TRBV5-4 and TRBJ2-7, the full variable domain reads ETGVTQSPTHLIKTRGQQVTLRCSSQSGHNTVSWYQQALGQGPQFIFQYYREEENGRGNFPPRFSGLQFPNYSSELNVNALELDDSALYLCASSPQGQTYEQYFGPGTRLTVT.

The chain uses TRBV7-3 and TRBJ2-3; D gene uncertain. Between the trimmed V and J ends, which lost 5 bases and 1 base, there was a span of 10 bases. The CDR3 has 14 amino acids. Germline V gene data show CDR1 as SGHTA and CDR2 as FQGTGA. CDR3 sequence: CASSPKLGTDTQYF. The CDR3 nucleotides are TGTGCCAGCAGCCCTAAACTTGGCACAGATACGCAGTATTTT.

The table lists this clone with a few counts. This chain uses TRBV28 with TRBJ2-1, with 8 bases aligning to TRBD2. Germline V lookup: CDR1 MDHEN, CDR2 SYDVKM. With 5 bases clipped from V and 4 bases from J, the junction kept 10 bases outside the gene matches. The CDR3 is 16 amino acids. CDR3 bases: TGTGCCAGCAGTCCTCGGGGGGGGCTAAAGTACAATGAGCAGTTCTTC. This translates into CASSPRGGLKYNEQFF.

V is TRBV18 and J is TRBJ1-1; TRBD1 agrees at 8 bases. CDR1 is KGHSH and CDR2 is LQKENI in the germline V gene. With V trimmed by 4 bases and J by 4 bases, 5 bases remained unmatched. The CDR3 is 14 amino acids. The CDR3 protein is CASSLGQGGTEAFF. As DNA, the CDR3 is TGTGCCAGCTCACTCGGACAGGGAGGCACTGAAGCTTTCTTT.

V usage is TRBV19 and J usage is TRBJ2-1; 11 bases are a match to TRBD2. The V segment lost 5 bases and the J segment 6 bases; nucleotides outside the gene matches: 6. Looked up from germline, CDR1 is LNHDA and CDR2 is SQIVND (reference sequence). The CDR3 contains 15 residues. For the CDR3, the DNA is TGTGCCAGTAGTGCAAGAGGGACTAGCGGCAATGAGCAGTTCTTC. It codes for CASSARGTSGNEQFF.

Concerning this clone itself: This same CDR3 is encoded by further DNA sequences in the sample. J is TRBJ2-3 and V is TRBV9; TRBD2 agrees at 13 bases. Germline values: CDR1 SGDLS, CDR2 YYNGEE. Unmatched junction bases numbered 2, after V lost 2 bases and J lost 2 bases. The CDR3 length is 16 residues. The CDR3 here is CASSVGLAGITDTQYF. The DNA of the CDR3 is TGTGCCAGCAGCGTGGGACTAGCGGGGATCACAGATACGCAGTATTTT.

The gene calls are TRBV25-1 and TRBJ2-1; D might be TRBD1 (6 bases). The V gene lost 4 bases and the J gene lost 15 bases, with 19 bases spanning the gap. The germline V gene has CDR1 MGHDK and CDR2 SYGVNS. There are 13 residues in the CDR3. The CDR3 DNA sequence: TGTGCCAGCAGTGCACAGGGACCGACTGACCCGTTCTTC. Encoded protein: CASSAQGPTDPFF. Filled out from reference TRBV25-1 and TRBJ2-1, the complete variable domain reads EADIYQTPRYLVIGTGKKITLECSQTMGHDKMYWYQQDPGMELHLIHYSYGVNSTEKGDLSSESTVSRIRTEHFPLTLESARPSHTSQYLCASSAQGPTDPFFGPGTRLTVL.

This chain uses TRBV19 with TRBJ2-6; no clear D gene. This CDR3 spans 11 amino acids. Germline assignment: CDR1 LNHDA and CDR2 SQIVND (reference sequence). CDR3 nucleotides: TGTGCTAGCTCTGGGGCCAACGTCCTGACTTTC. Its protein is CASSGANVLTF.